These 23 T cell receptor beta chains came from one sample sequenced in a study of sequential checkpoint blockade in melanoma (dated by TCRdb to between 2017 and 2020). The treatment or condition tag for this specimen amounts to: randomized to nivolumab then ipilimumab (arm A) or the reverse (arm B). Library method: the immunoSEQ multiplex PCR assay. Held by TCRdb, this immuneACCESS table contains in-frame sequences only and omits some clones. Under half of the omission traces to an unresolved V gene where checked; the cause of the rest is unknown. The sample table shows around 13,000 clones, and 75% to 80% are seen once. More than 45% of the sample is taken by the ten largest. Sequencing was performed on CD8+ T cells sorted from blood (inferred from file names), taken from a patient given nivolumab and ipilimumab in sequence. These receptor sequences come from a human donor with melanoma.

This clone was counted a few times. This chain links TRBV6-1 with TRBJ2-1, with a tentative D call TRBD1 (5 bases). Germline CDR1 MNHNS, CDR2 SASEGT. V was pared by 6 bases and J by 4 bases, with 7 bases between. The CDR3 is 12 residues long. CDR3 nucleotide sequence: TGTGCCAGCAGCCAGGGATACAATGAGCAGTTCTTC. Translating it yields CASSQGYNEQFF.

This chain uses TRBV4-3 with TRBJ2-7; 11 nucleotides align to TRBD1. CDR3 size: 16 residues. The J segment lost 5 bases and the V segment lost 0 bases, leaving 6 bases of the junction unmatched. Germline V lookup: CDR1 LGHNA, CDR2 YSLEER. Here the CDR3 DNA reads TGCGCCAGCAGCCAAGATATAGGACAGGGGGCGAACGAGCAGTACTTC. Encoded protein: CASSQDIGQGANEQYF.

The genes are TRBV27 and TRBJ2-7, with D tentatively TRBD2 (6 bases). The CDR3 length is 14 residues. V was shortened by 4 bases and J by 2 bases, with 12 bases between the two germline ends. Germline V lookup: CDR1 MNHEY, CDR2 SMNVEV (reference sequence). The CDR3 DNA reads TGTGCCAGCAGTTATACGGGAGCCGCCTACGAGCAGTACTTC. Translation: CASSYTGAAYEQYF.

The J gene is TRBJ1-5, the V gene TRBV4-2; TRBD1 might be the D (5 bases). The length of the CDR3 is 15 residues. The ends were cut back, 5 bases at V and 2 bases at J, with 13 bases in the middle. The germline V gene encodes CDR1 LGHNA and CDR2 YNFKEQ. This CDR3 reads CASSSVQVGNQPQHF. The CDR3 DNA reads as TGTGCCAGCAGCAGCGTACAGGTGGGCAATCAGCCCCAGCATTTT.

The chain links TRBV27 to TRBJ2-2; D is unclear. With 3 bases removed from V and 7 bases from J, the gap between germline ends came to 3 bases. Germline loops: CDR1 MNHEY, CDR2 SMNVEV (reference sequence). The CDR3 length is 11 residues. The CDR3 bases are TGTGCCAGCAGTTTTTACGGGGAGCTGTTTTTT. Its translation is CASSFYGELFF.

V and J are TRBV18 and TRBJ2-7, with TRBD1 matching over 8 bases. CDR3 length: 18 amino acids. Germline CDR1 and CDR2: KGHSH and LQKENI. J was trimmed by 0 bases and V by 3 bases; bases with no gene match: 13. The CDR3 bases are TGTGCCAGCTCACCGGTTATATCCGGACAGGGTTTCTCCTACGAGCAGTACTTC. It yields the protein CASSPVISGQGFSYEQYF.

This chain joins TRBV11-1 and TRBJ2-1; 13 nucleotides line up with TRBD2. Germline V gene sequence: CDR1 SGHAT, CDR2 FQDESV (reference sequence). J lost 1 base, V lost 6 bases, and 9 bases had no gene match. This CDR3 contains 18 residues. The CDR3 DNA follows: TGTGCCAGCAGTCCCGGACTAGCGGGAGTTAAGTCCTACAATGAGCAGTTCTTC. Protein: CASSPGLAGVKSYNEQFF.

This clone showed up just a few times. The rearrangement links TRBV6-1 to TRBJ2-3; 7 positions agree with TRBD2. Losses at the gene ends were 4 bases for V and 3 bases for J; bases not matched to a gene: 7. The CDR3 is made up of 15 amino acids. Germline assignment: CDR1 MNHNS and CDR2 SASEGT. Here the CDR3 reads CASSGGRAWTDTQYF. CDR3 nucleotide sequence: TGTGCCAGCAGTGGTGGGAGGGCCTGGACAGATACGCAGTATTTT.

The chain uses TRBV19 and TRBJ2-1; TRBD1 matches 8 bases. CDR1 is LNHDA, CDR2 SQIVND, per germline (reference sequence). Trimming cost V 3 bases and J 7 bases; bases outside gene matches: 11. There are 16 residues in the CDR3. The CDR3 is CASSIGSRGLGNEQFF. The CDR3 bases are TGTGCCAGTAGTATCGGGTCCAGGGGGCTAGGAAATGAGCAGTTCTTC.

This clone was counted a few times. V and J are TRBV25-1 and TRBJ1-1; the match to TRBD1 covers 8 bases. J gave up 9 bases and V 6 bases, and 6 bases lay outside the gene matches. The CDR3 is 12 residues long. Germline lookup yields CDR1 MGHDK and CDR2 SYGVNS. The DNA of the CDR3 is TGTGCCAGCAGACCCGGACAGGGTAAAGCTTTCTTT. It is translated as CASRPGQGKAFF.

The V call is TRBV13, the J call TRBJ2-1, with TRBD1 as a possible D gene (6 bases). The V end lost 5 bases, the J end lost 4 bases, and 9 bases lay between the germline ends. The CDR3 has 13 amino acids. CDR1 is PRHDT and CDR2 is FYEKMQ in the germline V gene (reference sequence). The CDR3 nucleotides are TGTGCCAGCAGCCCCGACAGGTACAATGAGCAGTTCTTC. It encodes CASSPDRYNEQFF.

The rearrangement links TRBV6-4 to TRBJ2-1; D is possibly TRBD1 (6 bases). Germline loops: CDR1 MRHNA, CDR2 SNTAGT. Trimming took 5 bases from V and 9 from J, leaving 14 bases between them. This CDR3 has 13 amino acids. Here the CDR3 reads CASSWTENFEQFF. In DNA form, the CDR3 reads TGTGCCAGCAGTTGGACAGAAAACTTTGAGCAGTTCTTC.

The chain links TRBV7-9 to TRBJ2-7; 7 bases map to TRBD1. J gave up 5 bases and V 5 bases, and 9 bases lay outside the gene matches. There are 14 residues in the CDR3. Per the germline V gene, CDR1 is SEHNR and CDR2 is FQNEAQ (reference sequence). The CDR3 DNA reads as TGTGCCAGCAGCCGCGAGGCAGGACAGGACGAGCAGTACTTC. This codes for CASSREAGQDEQYF.

V gene TRBV29-1 combines with J gene TRBJ1-1; no definite D call. Per the germline V gene, CDR1 is SQVTM and CDR2 is ANQGSEA. The CDR3 length is 15 residues. The ends were cut back, 1 base at V and 0 bases at J, with 12 bases in the middle. This chain's CDR3 is CSVEGPPRMNTEAFF. In nucleotides, the CDR3 is TGCAGCGTTGAAGGTCCACCCAGGATGAACACTGAAGCTTTCTTT. The full variable domain, rest sourced from reference TRBV29-1 and TRBJ1-1, is SAVISQKPSRDICQRGTSLTIQCQVDSQVTMMFWYRQQPGQSLTLIATANQGSEATYESGFVIDKFPISRPNLTFSTLTVSNMSPEDSSIYLCSVEGPPRMNTEAFFGQGTRLTVV.

The chain carries TRBV18 and TRBJ2-7, with 7 bases identical to TRBD1. Germline lookup yields CDR1 KGHSH and CDR2 LQKENI. J was trimmed by 4 bases and V by 3 bases; bases with no gene match: 15. The length of the CDR3 is 17 residues. Written as DNA, the CDR3 is TGTGCCAGCTCACCTAGCGCAGGGGGAACCTCCTCATACGAGCAGTACTTC. This codes for CASSPSAGGTSSYEQYF.

The V call is TRBV27, the J call TRBJ2-3; a possible D gene is TRBD1 (6 bases). Trimming removed 2 bases from V and 11 bases from J, with 20 bases in between. Germline V gene sequence: CDR1 MNHEY, CDR2 SMNVEV (reference sequence). The CDR3 consists of 15 residues. CDR3 loop: CASSLRDKSRIGQYF. The DNA for the CDR3 is TGTGCCAGCAGTTTAAGGGACAAGAGCAGAATTGGGCAGTATTTT.

This chain links TRBV28 with TRBJ1-5, with TRBD1 identical over 8 bases. Germline V gene data show CDR1 as MDHEN and CDR2 as SYDVKM. Unmatched junction bases numbered 6, after V lost 3 bases and J lost 5 bases. The CDR3 is 15 amino acids. CDR3 loop: CASSFITGGYQPQHF. In DNA, the CDR3 is TGTGCCAGCAGTTTCATAACAGGGGGATATCAGCCCCAGCATTTT.

The rearrangement links TRBV28 to TRBJ1-2; 7 positions agree with TRBD1. Germline trimming cut 4 bases from V and 2 bases from J; bases unmatched to any gene: 13. Germline values: CDR1 MDHEN, CDR2 SYDVKM. CDR3 size: 17 residues. This chain's CDR3 is CASSSDRRGPSNYGYTF. CDR3 nucleotides: TGTGCCAGCAGTTCGGACAGGAGGGGACCCTCGAACTATGGCTACACCTTC.

This clone was observed a few times. The V call is TRBV5-4, the J call TRBJ2-1; possible D gene TRBD1, 5 bases. CDR3 length: 13 amino acids. Trimming removed 5 bases at V and 4 bases at J, with 10 bases between. Germline V CDR1 and CDR2: SGHNT, YYREEE (reference sequence). The CDR3 here is CASRSDSYNEQFF. The CDR3 DNA reads as TGTGCCAGCAGATCCGACAGTTACAATGAGCAGTTCTTC.

The chain uses TRBV9 and TRBJ1-1; D remains unclear. Germline CDR1 is SGDLS and CDR2 is YYNGEE. The CDR3 contains 15 residues. Trimming stripped 4 bases from V and 1 base from J, with 14 bases between. The CDR3 nucleotides read TGTGCCAGCAGCCCGTCAGGATATTCGAACACTGAAGCTTTCTTT. Amino acids: CASSPSGYSNTEAFF. The full variable domain, its missing parts supplied by reference TRBV9 and TRBJ1-1, is DSGVTQTPKHLITATGQRVTLRCSPRSGDLSVYWYQQSLDQGLQFLIQYYNGEERAKGNILERFSAQQFPDLHSELNLSSLELGDSALYFCASSPSGYSNTEAFFGQGTRLTVV.

The chain couples TRBV9 to TRBJ2-5, with TRBD1 identical over 8 bases. The CDR3 runs 17 residues. The J segment lost 5 bases and the V segment lost 3 bases, leaving 15 bases of the junction unmatched. CDR1 is SGDLS, CDR2 YYNGEE, per germline. CDR3 nucleotides: TGTGCCAGCAGCGCTGGACAGGGTGATTATTTCGTGGAGACCCAGTACTTC. This encodes CASSAGQGDYFVETQYF.

This chain connects TRBV30 to TRBJ2-5; D unresolved. The DNA end is more similar to TRBJ2-7, so the J call may be wrong. Germline CDR1 GTSNPN, CDR2 SVGIG (reference sequence). This CDR3 is built from 13 residues. DNA of the CDR3: TGTGCCTGGAGTGTTACTTACGCCTACGAGCAGTACTTC. It encodes CAWSVTYAYEQYF.

The rearrangement joins TRBV5-6 to TRBJ2-2; a weak D match, TRBD1 (7 bases). Germline V gene sequence: CDR1 SGHDT, CDR2 YYEEEE. Trimming left V 0 bases short and J 2 bases short, with 17 bases between. There are 18 residues in the CDR3. CDR3 loop: CASSLVPGRGVNTGELFF. The DNA for the CDR3 is TGTGCCAGCAGCTTGGTTCCCGGCAGGGGGGTTAACACCGGGGAGCTGTTTTTT.